What follows is one T cell receptor (beta chain) and its context. Germline assignment: CDR1 MGHDK and CDR2 SYGVNS. The length of the CDR3 is 15 residues. V lost 6 bases and J lost 4; bases outside the gene matches: 8. Here immunoSEQ multiplex PCR was the method, and the copy in TCRdb shows in-frame clones only, minus some. The sample has 200,000 or so clones, around 90% seen once. The sample belongs to a study of blood T cell repertoires in COVID-19. In the study overall: Samples taken during acute and convalescent COVID-19 were collected in the United States, Italy and Spain. PBMCs, B-cell-depleted T cells, or T cells provided the cDNA or gDNA that made up the material.

The sequence derives from a man between 60 and 75 years old who had recovered from COVID-19. The rearrangement uses TRBV25-1 and TRBJ2-2, with 7 bases identical to TRBD1. Source material: peripheral blood. CDR3 in DNA: TGTGCCAGCAGGGGATTCGGGACAGCCACCGGGGAGCTGTTTTTT. Amino acids: CASRGFGTATGELFF.